These T cell receptor beta chains were read from a single sample in a study of cytomegalovirus exposure and HLA in healthy donors. Produced via immunoSEQ multiplex PCR; TCRdb's table is partial and in-frame only. The table shows approximately 270,000 clones, with around 90% occurring only once. Sequencing was carried out using PBMCs. The receptors derive from a woman under 30 in good health and CMV-seronegative. Both conserved end residues are part of each CDR3. A D gene is named only where the DNA matches it firmly. Clone size is shown for a subset of rows, as once, few, many or a class of expanded clone.

DNA: TGTGCCAGCAGCCGACGGGACAGGGGACGGAACACCGGGGAGCTGTTTTTT
CDR3: CASSRRDRGRNTGELFF
size: -
V: TRBV7-2
J: TRBJ2-2
D: TRBD1

DNA: TGTGCCAGCAGTCCATCAGGAACCTACGAGCAGTACTTC
CDR3: CASSPSGTYEQYF
size: -
V: TRBV28
J: TRBJ2-7
D: -

DNA: TGTGCCAGCAGTGAACAGGGCTCTGGGGCCAACGTCCTGACTTTC
CDR3: CASSEQGSGANVLTF
size: many
V: TRBV6-1
J: TRBJ2-6
D: -

DNA: TGTGCCAGCAGCGATCTGGGCAACACAGATACGCAGTATTTT
CDR3: CASSDLGNTDTQYF
size: once
V: TRBV2
J: TRBJ2-3
D: -

DNA: TGTGCCAGCAGCTCGGCAGGGGGCGGATATGGCTACACCTTC
CDR3: CASSSAGGGYGYTF
size: -
V: TRBV7-9
J: TRBJ1-2
D: TRBD1

DNA: TGCGCCAGCAGCGGGGGGGGTTTTCCCGAGCAGTACTTC
CDR3: CASSGGGFPEQYF
size: -
V: TRBV5-1
J: TRBJ2-7
D: TRBD2

DNA: TGTGCCAGCAGCCCGATCCCGACTAGCGGGGCCACCTTGCACTTC
CDR3: CASSPIPTSGATLHF
size: once
V: TRBV27
J: TRBJ2-7
D: TRBD2

DNA: TGCGCCAGCAGCTTGATGGGCAGGGATGAAAAACTGTTTTTT
CDR3: CASSLMGRDEKLFF
size: once
V: TRBV5-1
J: TRBJ1-4
D: -

DNA: TGTGCCAGCTCGACTAGCTCGGGGGAGACCCAGTACTTC
CDR3: CASSTSSGETQYF
size: -
V: TRBV6-5
J: TRBJ2-5
D: TRBD2

DNA: TGTGCCACCAGCAGAGACAGGGGGGCGAGTCAGCCCCAGCATTTT
CDR3: CATSRDRGASQPQHF
size: -
V: TRBV15
J: TRBJ1-5
D: TRBD1

DNA: TGTGCCAGCAGTTTGACAGGGACCCTAAGCTCCTACAATGAGCAGTTCTTC
CDR3: CASSLTGTLSSYNEQFF
size: -
V: TRBV27
J: TRBJ2-1
D: TRBD1

DNA: TGTGCCATCAGTGAGACGACAGCCAGCTCCTACAATGAGCAGTTCTTC
CDR3: CAISETTASSYNEQFF
size: -
V: TRBV10-3
J: TRBJ2-1
D: -

DNA: TGCGCCAGCAGTGAGTCGGGTCAGGGGGCTTATTGGGATGAAAAACTGTTTTTT
CDR3: CASSESGQGAYWDEKLFF
size: -
V: TRBV10-2
J: TRBJ1-4
D: TRBD1

DNA: TGCGCCAGCAGCTTGGCCCAGGGGGCCTCCTATAATTCACCCCTCCACTTT
CDR3: CASSLAQGASYNSPLHF
size: -
V: TRBV5-1
J: TRBJ1-6
D: TRBD1

DNA: TGCGCCAGCAGTGTGGGGCAGGTGGAATGGATCTTC
CDR3: CASSVGQVEWIF
size: -
V: TRBV5-1
J: TRBJ2-1
D: -

DNA: TGTGCCAGCAGTCCCCGGGACAGGATGCGCGATGAGCAGTTCTTC
CDR3: CASSPRDRMRDEQFF
size: -
V: TRBV28
J: TRBJ2-1
D: TRBD1

DNA: TGTGCCAGCAGTTCGACCACCGGAGGTCAAGAGACCCAGTACTTC
CDR3: CASSSTTGGQETQYF
size: -
V: TRBV27
J: TRBJ2-5
D: -

DNA: TGTGCCTGGAGTCCTGCCGTGGGGGGTTACGAGCAGTACTTC
CDR3: CAWSPAVGGYEQYF
size: -
V: TRBV30
J: TRBJ2-7
D: -

DNA: TGTGCCAGCAGCACCGGGACAGGGTACAATGAGCAGTTCTTC
CDR3: CASSTGTGYNEQFF
size: -
V: TRBV7-2
J: TRBJ2-1
D: TRBD1

DNA: TGTGCCAGCAGCCTTTCGGGACACACGAACACTGAAGCTTTCTTT
CDR3: CASSLSGHTNTEAFF
size: -
V: TRBV27
J: TRBJ1-1
D: -

DNA: TGCGCCAGCAGCCAAGGCAGTACTAGCGGGGAGGACAATGAGCAGTTCTTC
CDR3: CASSQGSTSGEDNEQFF
size: -
V: TRBV4-3
J: TRBJ2-1
D: TRBD2

DNA: TGTGCCTGGAGTGTACGAGGGATGAACACTGAAGCTTTCTTT
CDR3: CAWSVRGMNTEAFF
size: once
V: TRBV30
J: TRBJ1-1
D: -

DNA: TGTGCCAGCAGCTTAGACGGACTCCTGACAGATACGCAGTATTTT
CDR3: CASSLDGLLTDTQYF
size: -
V: TRBV11-3
J: TRBJ2-3
D: -

DNA: TGTGCCAGCAGTGATGGGGCAGGGAATCAGCCCCAGCATTTT
CDR3: CASSDGAGNQPQHF
size: -
V: TRBV6-1
J: TRBJ1-5
D: -

DNA: TGTGCCAGCACCTTCTCCTCTGGGGCCAACGTCCTGACTTTC
CDR3: CASTFSSGANVLTF
size: -
V: TRBV28
J: TRBJ2-6
D: -

DNA: TGTGCCAGCAGCTCAACCTACAATGAGCAGTTCTTC
CDR3: CASSSTYNEQFF
size: -
V: TRBV7-2
J: TRBJ2-1
D: -

DNA: TGTGCCAGCAGTGAATTCGCCAGGGTGGTAGCTGAAGCTTTCTTT
CDR3: CASSEFARVVAEAFF
size: once
V: TRBV2
J: TRBJ1-1
D: -

DNA: TGTGCCAGTAGTTCCTCGGGACAGGGTAATTCACCCCTCCACTTT
CDR3: CASSSSGQGNSPLHF
size: -
V: TRBV19
J: TRBJ1-6
D: TRBD1